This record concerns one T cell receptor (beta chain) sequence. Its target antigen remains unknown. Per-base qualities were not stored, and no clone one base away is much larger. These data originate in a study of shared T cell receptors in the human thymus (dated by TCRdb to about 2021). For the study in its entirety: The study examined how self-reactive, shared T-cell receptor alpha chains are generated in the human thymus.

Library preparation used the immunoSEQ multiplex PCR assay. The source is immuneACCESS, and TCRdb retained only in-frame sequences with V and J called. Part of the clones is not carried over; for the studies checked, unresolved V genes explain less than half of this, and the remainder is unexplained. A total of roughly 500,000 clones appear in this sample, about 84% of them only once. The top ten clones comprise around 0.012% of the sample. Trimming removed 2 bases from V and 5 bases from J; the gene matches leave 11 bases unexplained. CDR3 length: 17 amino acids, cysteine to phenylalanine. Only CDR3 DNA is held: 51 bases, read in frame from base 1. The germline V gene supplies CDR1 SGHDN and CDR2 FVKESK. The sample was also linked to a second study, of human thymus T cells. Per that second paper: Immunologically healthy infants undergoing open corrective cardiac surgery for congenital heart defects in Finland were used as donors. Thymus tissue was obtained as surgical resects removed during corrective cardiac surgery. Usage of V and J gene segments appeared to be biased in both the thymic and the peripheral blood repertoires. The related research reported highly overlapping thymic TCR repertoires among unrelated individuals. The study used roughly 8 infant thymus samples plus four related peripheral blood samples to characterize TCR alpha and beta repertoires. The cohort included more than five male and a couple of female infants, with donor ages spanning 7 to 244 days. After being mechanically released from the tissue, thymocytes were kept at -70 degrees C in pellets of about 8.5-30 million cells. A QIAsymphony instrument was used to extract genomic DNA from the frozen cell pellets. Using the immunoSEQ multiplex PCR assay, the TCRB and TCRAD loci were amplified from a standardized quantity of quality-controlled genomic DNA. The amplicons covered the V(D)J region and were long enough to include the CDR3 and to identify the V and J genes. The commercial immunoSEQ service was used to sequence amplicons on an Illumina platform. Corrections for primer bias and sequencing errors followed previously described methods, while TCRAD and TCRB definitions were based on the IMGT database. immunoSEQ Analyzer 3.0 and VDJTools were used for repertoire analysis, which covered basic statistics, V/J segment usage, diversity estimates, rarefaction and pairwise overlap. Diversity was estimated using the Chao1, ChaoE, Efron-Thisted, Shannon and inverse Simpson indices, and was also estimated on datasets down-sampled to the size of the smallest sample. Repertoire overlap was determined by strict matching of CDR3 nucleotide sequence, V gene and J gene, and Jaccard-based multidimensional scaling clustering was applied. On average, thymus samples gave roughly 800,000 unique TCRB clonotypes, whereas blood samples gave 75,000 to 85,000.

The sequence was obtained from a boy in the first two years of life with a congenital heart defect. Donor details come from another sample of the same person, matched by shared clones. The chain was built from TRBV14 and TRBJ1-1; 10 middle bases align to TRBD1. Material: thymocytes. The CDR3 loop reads CASSQIPRDRGRTEAFF. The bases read TGTGCCAGCAGCCAAATACCCCGGGACAGGGGTCGGACTGAAGCTTTCTTT.